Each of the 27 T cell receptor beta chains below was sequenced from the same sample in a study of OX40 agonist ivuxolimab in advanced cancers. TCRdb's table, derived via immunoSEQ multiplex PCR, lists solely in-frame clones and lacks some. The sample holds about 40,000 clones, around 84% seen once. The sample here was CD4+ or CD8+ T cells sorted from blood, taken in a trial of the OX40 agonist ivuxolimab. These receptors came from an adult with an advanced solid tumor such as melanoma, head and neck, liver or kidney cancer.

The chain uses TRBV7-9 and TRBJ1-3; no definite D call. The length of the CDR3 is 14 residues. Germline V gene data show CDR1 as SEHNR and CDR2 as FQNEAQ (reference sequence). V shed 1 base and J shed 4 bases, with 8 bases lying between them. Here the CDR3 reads CASSLVSPGNTIYF. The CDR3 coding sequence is TGTGCCAGCAGCTTAGTTTCGCCCGGAAACACCATATATTTT.

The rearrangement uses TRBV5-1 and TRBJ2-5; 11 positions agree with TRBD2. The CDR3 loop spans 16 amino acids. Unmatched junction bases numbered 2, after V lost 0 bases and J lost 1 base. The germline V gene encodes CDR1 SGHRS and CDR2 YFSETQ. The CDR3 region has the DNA TGCGCCAGCAGCTTGGGACTAGCGGGAACCCAAGAGACCCAGTACTTC. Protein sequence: CASSLGLAGTQETQYF.

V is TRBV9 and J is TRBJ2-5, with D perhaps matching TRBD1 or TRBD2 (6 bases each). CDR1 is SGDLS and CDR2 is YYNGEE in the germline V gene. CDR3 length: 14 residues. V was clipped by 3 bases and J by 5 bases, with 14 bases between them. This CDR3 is CASSGLGGLETQYF. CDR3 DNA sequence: TGTGCCAGCAGCGGATTGGGGGGCCTGGAGACCCAGTACTTC.

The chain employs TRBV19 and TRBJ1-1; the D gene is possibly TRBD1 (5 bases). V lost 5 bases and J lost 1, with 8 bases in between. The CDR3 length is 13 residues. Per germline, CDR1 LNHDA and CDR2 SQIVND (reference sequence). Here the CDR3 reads CASSWTSNTEAFF. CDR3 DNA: TGTGCCAGTAGTTGGACATCGAACACTGAAGCTTTCTTT. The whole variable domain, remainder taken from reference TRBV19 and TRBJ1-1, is DGGITQSPKYLFRKEGQNVTLSCEQNLNHDAMYWYRQDPGQGLRLIYYSQIVNDFQKGDIAEGYSVSREKKESFPLTVTSAQKNPTAFYLCASSWTSNTEAFFGQGTRLTVV.

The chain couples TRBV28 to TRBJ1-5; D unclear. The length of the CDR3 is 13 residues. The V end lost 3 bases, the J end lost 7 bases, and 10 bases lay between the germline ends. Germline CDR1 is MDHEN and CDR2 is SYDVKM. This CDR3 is CASSLSVRQPQHF. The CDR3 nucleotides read TGTGCCAGCAGTTTGTCCGTTCGGCAGCCCCAGCATTTT.

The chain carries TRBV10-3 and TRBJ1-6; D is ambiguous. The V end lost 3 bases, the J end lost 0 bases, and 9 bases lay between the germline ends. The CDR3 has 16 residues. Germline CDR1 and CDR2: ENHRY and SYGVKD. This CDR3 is CAISDVQRSYNSPLHF. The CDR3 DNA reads TGTGCCATCAGTGACGTGCAACGCTCCTATAATTCACCCCTCCACTTT.

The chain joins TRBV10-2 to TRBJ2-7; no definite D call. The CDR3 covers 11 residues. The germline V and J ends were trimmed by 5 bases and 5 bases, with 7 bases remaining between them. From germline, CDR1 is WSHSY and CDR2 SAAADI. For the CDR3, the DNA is TGCGCCAGCAGTTTAGGGAACGAGCAGTACGTC. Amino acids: CASSLGNEQYV.

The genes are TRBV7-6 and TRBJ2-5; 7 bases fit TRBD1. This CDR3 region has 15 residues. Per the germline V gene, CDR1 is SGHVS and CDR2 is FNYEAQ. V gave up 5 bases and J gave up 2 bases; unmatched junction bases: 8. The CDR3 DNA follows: TGTGCCAGCAGCGTGGGACAGCGAGGACAAGAGACCCAGTACTTC. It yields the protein CASSVGQRGQETQYF.

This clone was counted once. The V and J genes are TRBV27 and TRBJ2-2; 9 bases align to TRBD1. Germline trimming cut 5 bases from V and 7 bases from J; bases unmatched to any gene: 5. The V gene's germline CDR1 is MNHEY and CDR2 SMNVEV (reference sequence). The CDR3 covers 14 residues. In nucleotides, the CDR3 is TGTGCCAGCAGTACAGGGGGCTTAGGCGGGGAGCTGTTTTTT. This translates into CASSTGGLGGELFF.

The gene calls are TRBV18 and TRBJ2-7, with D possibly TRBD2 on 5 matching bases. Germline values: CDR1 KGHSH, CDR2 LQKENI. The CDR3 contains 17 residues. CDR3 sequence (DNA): TGTGCCAGCTCACCACCCCCCCCGACAAGGAAAGGTGGCATGCGGGTAGTC. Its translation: CASSPPPPTRKGGMRVV.

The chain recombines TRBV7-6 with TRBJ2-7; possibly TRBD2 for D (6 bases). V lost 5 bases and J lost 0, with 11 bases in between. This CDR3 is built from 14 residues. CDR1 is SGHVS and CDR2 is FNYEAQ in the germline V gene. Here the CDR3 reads CASSQRDFSYEQYF. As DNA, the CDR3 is TGTGCCAGCAGCCAACGGGACTTCTCCTACGAGCAGTACTTC.

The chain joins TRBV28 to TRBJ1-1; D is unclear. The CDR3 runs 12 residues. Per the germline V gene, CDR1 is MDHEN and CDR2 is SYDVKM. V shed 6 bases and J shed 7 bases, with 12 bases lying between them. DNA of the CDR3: TGTGCCAGCAGGTTGGGAGGCGGTGAAGCTTTCTTT. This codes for CASRLGGGEAFF.

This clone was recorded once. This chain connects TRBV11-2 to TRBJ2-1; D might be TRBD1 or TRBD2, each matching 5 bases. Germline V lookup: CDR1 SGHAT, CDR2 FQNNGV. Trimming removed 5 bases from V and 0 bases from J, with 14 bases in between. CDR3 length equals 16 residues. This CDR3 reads CASSPSGTYSYNEQFF. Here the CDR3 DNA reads TGTGCCAGCAGCCCCTCCGGGACCTACTCCTACAATGAGCAGTTCTTC.

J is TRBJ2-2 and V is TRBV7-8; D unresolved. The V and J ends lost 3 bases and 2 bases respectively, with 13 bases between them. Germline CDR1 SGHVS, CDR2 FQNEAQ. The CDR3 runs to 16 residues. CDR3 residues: CASSFKEFNNTGELFF. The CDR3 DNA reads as TGTGCCAGCAGCTTCAAAGAGTTTAACAACACCGGGGAGCTGTTTTTT.

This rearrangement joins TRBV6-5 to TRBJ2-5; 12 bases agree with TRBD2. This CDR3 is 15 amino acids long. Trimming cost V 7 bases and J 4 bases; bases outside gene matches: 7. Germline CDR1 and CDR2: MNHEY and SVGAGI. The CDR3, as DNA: TGTGCCAGCATGACTAGCGGGGGATCTGGAGAGACCCAGTACTTC. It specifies CASMTSGGSGETQYF.

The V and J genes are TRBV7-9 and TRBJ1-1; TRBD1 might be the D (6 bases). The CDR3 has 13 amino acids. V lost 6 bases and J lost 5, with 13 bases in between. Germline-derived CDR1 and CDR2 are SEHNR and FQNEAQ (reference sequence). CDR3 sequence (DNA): TGTGCCAGCAGTCCATCAGGGGTGACTGAAGCTTTCTTT. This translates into CASSPSGVTEAFF.

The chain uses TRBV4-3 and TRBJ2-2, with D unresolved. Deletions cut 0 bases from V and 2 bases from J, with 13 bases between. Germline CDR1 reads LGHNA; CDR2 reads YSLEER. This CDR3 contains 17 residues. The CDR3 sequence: CASSQDLIGLNTGELFF. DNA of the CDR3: TGCGCCAGCAGCCAAGATTTAATAGGGCTAAACACCGGGGAGCTGTTTTTT.

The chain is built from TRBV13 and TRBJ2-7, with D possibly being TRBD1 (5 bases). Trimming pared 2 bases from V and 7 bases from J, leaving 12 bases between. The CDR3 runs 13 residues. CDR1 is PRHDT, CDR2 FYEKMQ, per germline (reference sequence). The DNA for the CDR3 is TGTGCCAGCAGCTTAAAAGACAGCCAGGAGCAGTACGTC. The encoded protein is CASSLKDSQEQYV.

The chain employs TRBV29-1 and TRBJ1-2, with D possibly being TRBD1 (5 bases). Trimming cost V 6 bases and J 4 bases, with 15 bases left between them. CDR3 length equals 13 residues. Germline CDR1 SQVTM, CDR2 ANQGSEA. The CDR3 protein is CSVPQGPAYGYTF. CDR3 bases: TGCAGCGTGCCCCAGGGACCCGCCTATGGCTACACCTTC. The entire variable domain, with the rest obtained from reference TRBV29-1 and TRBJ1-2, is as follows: SAVISQKPSRDICQRGTSLTIQCQVDSQVTMMFWYRQQPGQSLTLIATANQGSEATYESGFVIDKFPISRPNLTFSTLTVSNMSPEDSSIYLCSVPQGPAYGYTFGSGTRLTVV.

CDR3 in amino acids: CASSQAVGSRSSYNSPLHF. The CDR3 region has the DNA TGCGCCAGCAGCCAAGCGGTGGGGTCAAGAAGCTCCTATAATTCACCCCTCCACTTT. V and J are TRBV4-3 and TRBJ1-6; D is unclear. Per the germline V gene, CDR1 is LGHNA and CDR2 is YSLEER. V was trimmed by 1 base and J by 0 bases, leaving 16 bases between them. The CDR3 runs 19 residues.

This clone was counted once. Here the CDR3 DNA reads TGTGCCTCCCTCGGGACAGGGGTTTATGGCTACACCTTC. It codes for CASLGTGVYGYTF. The chain recombines TRBV30 with TRBJ1-2, with 10 bases lining up with TRBD1. Germline V gene sequence: CDR1 GTSNPN, CDR2 SVGIG (reference sequence). Trimming removed 7 bases from V and 5 bases from J; junction bases left unmatched: 7. CDR3 length: 13 residues.

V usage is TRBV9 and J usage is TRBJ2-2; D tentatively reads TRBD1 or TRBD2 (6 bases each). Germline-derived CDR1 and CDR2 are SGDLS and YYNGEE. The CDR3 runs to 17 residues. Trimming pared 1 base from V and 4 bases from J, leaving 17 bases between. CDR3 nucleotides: TGTGCCAGCAGCGTACGACCCGGGGGCGCGAGCACCGGGGAGCTGTTTTTT. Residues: CASSVRPGGASTGELFF.

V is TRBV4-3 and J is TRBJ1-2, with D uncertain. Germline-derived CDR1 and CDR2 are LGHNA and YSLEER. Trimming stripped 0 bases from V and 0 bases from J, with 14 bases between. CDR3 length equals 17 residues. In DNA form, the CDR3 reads TGCGCCAGCAGCCAAGATCCGACGGACCGAGCTAACTATGGCTACACCTTC. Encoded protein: CASSQDPTDRANYGYTF.

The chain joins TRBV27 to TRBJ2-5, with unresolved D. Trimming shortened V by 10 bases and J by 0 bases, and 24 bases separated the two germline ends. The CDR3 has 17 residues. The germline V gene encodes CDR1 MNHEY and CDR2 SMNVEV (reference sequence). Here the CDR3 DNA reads TGTGCCACCGACCCGCCTACACAGTGTCTCTACCAAGAGACCCAGTACTTC. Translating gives CATDPPTQCLYQETQYF.

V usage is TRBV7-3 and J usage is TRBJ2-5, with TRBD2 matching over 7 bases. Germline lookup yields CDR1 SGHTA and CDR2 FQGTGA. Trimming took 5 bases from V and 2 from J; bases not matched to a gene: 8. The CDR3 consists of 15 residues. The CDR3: CASSASGNWQETQYF. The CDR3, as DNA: TGTGCCAGCAGCGCAAGCGGGAACTGGCAAGAGACCCAGTACTTC. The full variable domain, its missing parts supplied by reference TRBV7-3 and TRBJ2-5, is GAGVSQTPSNKVTEKGKYVELRCDPISGHTALYWYRQSLGQGPEFLIYFQGTGAADDSGLPNDRFFAVRPEGSVSTLKIQRTERGDSAVYLCASSASGNWQETQYFGPGTRLLVL.

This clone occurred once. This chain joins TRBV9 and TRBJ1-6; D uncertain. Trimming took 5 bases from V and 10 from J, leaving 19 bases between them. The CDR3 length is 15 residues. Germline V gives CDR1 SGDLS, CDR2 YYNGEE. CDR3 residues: CASSPTGRGGSPLHF. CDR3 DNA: TGTGCCAGCAGTCCTACCGGGCGGGGTGGATCACCCCTCCACTTT.

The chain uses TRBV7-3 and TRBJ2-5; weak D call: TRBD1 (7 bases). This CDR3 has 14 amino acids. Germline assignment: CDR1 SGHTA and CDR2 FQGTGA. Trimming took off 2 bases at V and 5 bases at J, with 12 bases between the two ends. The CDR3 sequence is CASSLGGGGETQYF. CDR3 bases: TGTGCCAGCAGCTTAGGAGGGGGCGGCGAGACCCAGTACTTC.